The next 14 T cell receptor beta chains were all read from a single sample in a study of T cells in Graves' hyperthyroidism and ophthalmopathy. Researchers amplified the TCR beta CDR3 regions from RNA transcripts. The HTBI primer set was used in a first-round RT-PCR of the TCR CDR3. Via MiXCR, TCRdb re-called the multiplex PCR reads, giving one row per CDR3 protein. The data contain hundreds of thousands of distinct CDR3 sequences, around 39% of them singletons. The material sequenced was blood. The receptors originated from a man aged 18 to 35 with Graves' hyperthyroidism.

The V call is TRBV24-1, the J call TRBJ1-5; D remains ambiguous. The CDR3 contains 14 residues. V lost 4 bases and J 4 bases, leaving 10 bases between the germline ends. Per germline, CDR1 KGHDR and CDR2 SFDVKD. The CDR3 nucleotides read TGTGCCACCAGTGACACAGCTCTTAATCAGCCCCAGCATTTT. Translating it yields CATSDTALNQPQHF.

The chain links TRBV7-9 to TRBJ1-2; D ambiguous. The germline V and J ends were trimmed by 5 bases and 8 bases, with 15 bases remaining between them. The germline V gene encodes CDR1 SEHNR and CDR2 FQNEAQ (reference sequence). The CDR3 consists of 13 residues. CDR3 region: CASSPPLDDGYTF. The CDR3 nucleotides are TGTGCCAGCAGCCCGCCTCTAGATGACGGCTACACCTTC.

The table lists this clonotype with a few counts. This chain links TRBV7-2 with TRBJ1-1; possibly TRBD1 for D (6 bases). This CDR3 spans 16 amino acids. The germline gives CDR1 SGHTA, CDR2 FQGNSA. V lost 1 base to trimming and J lost 0 bases, with 12 bases between them. The CDR3 DNA sequence: TGTGCCAGCAGCTTAGGATTCGGGGGCCTGAACACTGAAGCTTTCTTT. Its translation is CASSLGFGGLNTEAFF.

The rearrangement links TRBV6-5 to TRBJ1-2; D remains ambiguous. The germline V and J ends were trimmed by 11 bases and 8 bases, with 15 bases remaining between them. The germline V gene has CDR1 MNHEY and CDR2 SVGAGI. The CDR3 runs 11 residues. In DNA, the CDR3 is TGTGCCCTCCGGTACGAGAGGGGCTACACCTTC. Translation: CALRYERGYTF.

This clonotype was counted a single time. This chain links TRBV25-1 with TRBJ1-5, with D uncertain. V lost 11 bases, J lost 8 bases, and 16 bases lay in between. CDR1 is MGHDK and CDR2 is SYGVNS in the germline V gene. There are 12 residues in the CDR3. The CDR3 DNA reads TGTGCCGACCTAGATCACGGAAAGCCCCAGCATTTT. Translated, it gives CADLDHGKPQHF.

This clonotype has at least ten counts. This sequence joins TRBV24-1 and TRBJ1-1, with D possibly matching TRBD1 (5 bases). V was trimmed by 8 bases and J by 1 base, leaving 13 bases between them. The CDR3 has 14 amino acids. Germline V gives CDR1 KGHDR, CDR2 SFDVKD. The CDR3 coding sequence is TGTGCCACCACTCACCAGGGTGCGAACACTGAAGCTTTCTTT. This gives the protein CATTHQGANTEAFF.

This clonotype showed up many times. The V and J genes are TRBV7-2 and TRBJ2-7, with 14 bases matching TRBD2. From germline, CDR1 is SGHTA and CDR2 FQGNSA. The J segment lost 3 bases and the V segment lost 4 bases, leaving 2 bases of the junction unmatched. The CDR3 is made up of 15 amino acids. CDR3 sequence reads: CASSWGLAGVYEQYF. CDR3 nucleotide sequence: TGTGCCAGCAGCTGGGGACTAGCGGGGGTCTACGAGCAGTACTTC.

The gene calls are TRBV28 and TRBJ1-5; D possibly corresponds to TRBD1 (6 bases). The V gene lost 6 bases and the J gene lost 7 bases, with 16 bases spanning the gap. The germline gives CDR1 MDHEN, CDR2 SYDVKM. This CDR3 has 14 amino acids. As DNA, the CDR3 is TGTGCCAGCAGCCTAAGACAGGTAGCACAGCCCCAGCATTTT. Protein product: CASSLRQVAQPQHF.

In this sample, this clonotype turned up a few times. J is TRBJ1-5 and V is TRBV12-5; no clear D gene. This CDR3 has 13 residues. Trimming shortened V by 4 bases and J by 7 bases, and 11 bases separated the two germline ends. Germline V lookup: CDR1 LGHNT, CDR2 FRNRAP. CDR3 sequence reads: CASGSEGRQPQHF. The CDR3 nucleotides are TGTGCTAGTGGTTCGGAGGGTAGACAGCCCCAGCATTTT. The complete variable domain, with remaining parts taken from reference TRBV12-5 and TRBJ1-5, reads DARVTQTPRHKVTEMGQEVTMRCQPILGHNTVFWYRQTMMQGLELLAYFRNRAPLDDSGMPKDRFSAEMPDATLATLKIQPSEPRDSAVYFCASGSEGRQPQHFGDGTRLSIL.

The chain has TRBV2 and TRBJ2-2; D perhaps matches TRBD1 (7 bases). This CDR3 is built from 15 residues. Germline V CDR1 and CDR2: SNHLY, FYNNEI. Trimming pared 7 bases from V and 6 bases from J, leaving 18 bases between. CDR3 residues: CASNRRQGGSGELFF. Here the CDR3 DNA reads TGTGCCAGCAATAGGAGACAGGGAGGATCCGGGGAGCTGTTTTTT.

The table lists this clonotype with many counts. The rearrangement uses TRBV7-9 and TRBJ2-5; either TRBD1 or TRBD2 may fit D (5 bases each). The CDR3 runs to 14 residues. The V end was cut by 5 bases, the J end by 4 bases, with 14 bases between. Germline V gives CDR1 SEHNR, CDR2 FQNEAQ (reference sequence). This CDR3 reads CASSDSGRVETQYF. The CDR3 DNA reads TGTGCCAGCAGCGATTCGGGGCGGGTAGAGACCCAGTACTTC.

This clonotype was seen many times. This chain links TRBV7-8 with TRBJ2-2; D uncertain. The germline V gene encodes CDR1 SGHVS and CDR2 FQNEAQ. The V end was cut by 5 bases, the J end by 3 bases, with 10 bases between. The CDR3 is 14 amino acids. The CDR3 DNA sequence: TGTGCCAGCAGCCATCGCCACGACACCGGGGAGCTGTTTTTT. This translates into CASSHRHDTGELFF.

V and J are TRBV18 and TRBJ2-7; a weak D match, TRBD1 (6 bases). The V gene's germline CDR1 is KGHSH and CDR2 LQKENI. V was clipped by 5 bases and J by 5 bases, with 16 bases between them. This CDR3 contains 14 residues. The CDR3 here is CASSITRGEHEQYF. The CDR3 nucleotides read TGTGCCAGCTCAATCACCAGGGGCGAGCACGAGCAGTACTTC.

This sequence joins TRBV10-3 and TRBJ1-3; tentatively, D is TRBD1 (6 bases). This CDR3 has 12 amino acids. Germline V gives CDR1 ENHRY, CDR2 SYGVKD. Trimming stripped 5 bases from V and 7 bases from J, with 9 bases between. The CDR3 loop is CAISTGANTIYF. The CDR3 bases are TGTGCCATCAGTACGGGGGCCAACACCATATATTTT.